These 13 T cell receptor beta chains were sequenced from one sample in a study of T cells in Graves' hyperthyroidism and ophthalmopathy. The source material, RNA transcripts, was used to amplify TCR beta CDR3 regions. A first-round RT-PCR of the TCR CDR3 used the HTBI primer set. TCRdb re-analysed the multiplex PCR reads in MiXCR, keeping a single row per CDR3 protein. The sample records approximately 300,000 distinct CDR3 sequences, about 19% being singletons. Sequencing was carried out using blood. These receptors were obtained from a man in his forties or fifties with Graves' ophthalmopathy.

This clonotype appeared a few times. The rearrangement joins TRBV30 to TRBJ2-7, with 10 bases aligning to TRBD2. From germline, CDR1 is GTSNPN and CDR2 SVGIG (reference sequence). The junction had 3 bases not matched to a gene; V was cut back by 1 base and J by 6 bases. This CDR3 has 13 amino acids. CDR3 region: CAWSASGSSEQYF. Written as DNA, the CDR3 is TGTGCCTGGAGTGCTAGCGGGAGCTCCGAGCAGTACTTC.

This chain uses TRBV10-3 with TRBJ2-5; D may match TRBD1 or TRBD2 (6 bases each). CDR1 is ENHRY and CDR2 is SYGVKD in the germline V gene. This CDR3 is built from 12 residues. V lost 6 bases and J 3 bases, leaving 8 bases between the germline ends. CDR3 in DNA: TGTGCCATCAGGGGGGGCGAAGAGACCCAGTACTTC. It encodes CAIRGGEETQYF.

This clonotype showed up many times. The chain combines TRBV12-3 or TRBV12-4 with TRBJ1-4; D gene uncertain. This CDR3 comprises 14 residues. The V end lost 6 bases, the J end lost 8 bases, and 16 bases lay between the germline ends. The CDR3 here is CASRKRAQEEKLFF. The CDR3 DNA sequence: TGTGCCAGCAGAAAACGGGCCCAGGAGGAAAAACTGTTTTTT.

This chain connects TRBV10-3 to TRBJ2-1; 9 bases are shared with TRBD2. The CDR3 runs 17 residues. V gave up 7 bases and J gave up 8 bases; unmatched junction bases: 18. Germline V gene lookup returns CDR1 ENHRY and CDR2 SYGVKD. CDR3 coding DNA: TGTGCCATCACTGAACCGGGACTAGCTTCAAGAGGTTATGAGCAGTTCTTC. Translation gives CAITEPGLASRGYEQFF.

This clonotype was seen many times. V gene TRBV5-1 combines with J gene TRBJ1-4, with 10 bases fitting TRBD1. The CDR3 is 15 amino acids. The V gene's germline CDR1 is SGHRS and CDR2 YFSETQ. V was pared by 0 bases and J by 8 bases, with 4 bases of the junction left unmatched. The CDR3 bases are TGCGCCAGCAGCTTGGAAGGGACAGGGGACGAAAAACTGTTTTTT. This gives the protein CASSLEGTGDEKLFF.

Many counts were recorded for this clonotype. The gene calls are TRBV2 and TRBJ1-4; TRBD1 matches 9 bases. Per the germline V gene, CDR1 is SNHLY and CDR2 is FYNNEI. The CDR3 has 16 residues. V lost 5 bases, J lost 5 bases, and 9 bases stayed unmatched. The CDR3 DNA reads TGTGCCAGCAGTATCCTCTCCGGGACAGGGAATGAAAAACTGTTTTTT. The encoded protein is CASSILSGTGNEKLFF.

This chain uses TRBV4-2 with TRBJ2-1; D possibly corresponds to TRBD2 (6 bases). The CDR3 loop spans 17 amino acids. Trimming shortened V by 0 bases and J by 3 bases, and 15 bases separated the two germline ends. The germline gives CDR1 LGHNA, CDR2 YNFKEQ. The CDR3 here is CASSQDQGLAYYNEQFF. In DNA, the CDR3 is TGTGCCAGCAGCCAAGATCAGGGCCTAGCGTACTACAATGAGCAGTTCTTC.

The chain recombines TRBV29-1 with TRBJ2-1; TRBD2 is a possible D gene (7 bases). Per the germline V gene, CDR1 is SQVTM and CDR2 is ANQGSEA. The CDR3 has 14 amino acids. V lost 7 bases, J lost 1 base, and 14 bases lay in between. The CDR3 DNA follows: TGCAGCGCCGCGAGGGGGGGTTCCTACAATGAGCAGTTCTTC. Amino acid sequence: CSAARGGSYNEQFF.

The chain combines TRBV9 with TRBJ2-5; 9 bases are a match to TRBD1. The CDR3 is made up of 16 amino acids. The germline CDR1 and CDR2 sequences are SGDLS and YYNGEE. Germline trimming cut 0 bases from V and 5 bases from J; bases unmatched to any gene: 8. CDR3 protein: CASSVGSSQGAETQYF. CDR3 in DNA: TGTGCCAGCAGCGTAGGTTCGTCACAGGGGGCGGAGACCCAGTACTTC.

This clonotype was seen a handful of times. V gene TRBV28 combines with J gene TRBJ1-3; D gene uncertain. This CDR3 spans 17 amino acids. Per germline, CDR1 MDHEN and CDR2 SYDVKM. Trimming removed 2 bases at V and 0 bases at J, with 14 bases between. The CDR3 DNA reads TGTGCCAGCAGTTTAGCCCACAGAGGATTCTCTGGAAACACCATATATTTT. It is translated as CASSLAHRGFSGNTIYF.

This clonotype was detected only a few times. The gene calls are TRBV7-9 and TRBJ2-6; D perhaps matches TRBD1 (7 bases). V dropped 5 bases and J dropped 0 bases, with 17 bases sitting between them. There are 18 residues in the CDR3. Germline CDR1 is SEHNR and CDR2 is FQNEAQ (reference sequence). The CDR3 is CASSPGGTAVSGANVLTF. In DNA form, the CDR3 reads TGTGCCAGCAGCCCCGGAGGGACAGCCGTCTCTGGGGCCAACGTCCTGACTTTC.

This clonotype was recorded many times. The rearrangement links TRBV6-1 to TRBJ1-2; D remains ambiguous. V lost 5 bases and J lost 6, with 19 bases in between. The V gene's germline CDR1 is MNHNS and CDR2 SASEGT. This CDR3 comprises 15 residues. The CDR3 loop is CASSQTYRDIDGYTF. For the CDR3, the DNA is TGTGCCAGCAGTCAAACGTACCGGGATATCGATGGCTACACCTTC.

The genes are TRBV13 and TRBJ2-3; 9 nucleotides agree with TRBD1. The CDR3 is 16 residues long. Looked up from germline, CDR1 is PRHDT and CDR2 is FYEKMQ (reference sequence). Unmatched junction bases numbered 8, after V lost 4 bases and J lost 3 bases. The CDR3 DNA follows: TGTGCCAGCAGCTCCGCGGGACAGGGCCAAACAGATACGCAGTATTTT. Its protein product is CASSSAGQGQTDTQYF.